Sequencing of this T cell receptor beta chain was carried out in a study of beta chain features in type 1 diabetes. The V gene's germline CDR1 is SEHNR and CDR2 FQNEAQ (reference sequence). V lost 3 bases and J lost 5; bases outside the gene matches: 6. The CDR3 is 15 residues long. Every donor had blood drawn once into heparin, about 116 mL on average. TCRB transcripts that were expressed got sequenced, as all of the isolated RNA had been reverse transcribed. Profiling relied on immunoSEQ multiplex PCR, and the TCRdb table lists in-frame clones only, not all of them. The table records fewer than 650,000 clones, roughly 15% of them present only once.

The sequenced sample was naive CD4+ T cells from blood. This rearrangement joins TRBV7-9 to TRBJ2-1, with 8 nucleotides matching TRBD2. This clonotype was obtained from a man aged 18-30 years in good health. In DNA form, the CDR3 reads TGTGCCAGCAGCTTGGGGGTAGCGGGGAACAATGAGCAGTTCTTC. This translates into CASSLGVAGNNEQFF.